The 18 T cell receptor beta chains listed next were all sequenced from one sample in a study of regulatory T cells in long-lasting Graves disease. Noted time point: persistent/refractory GD, antithyroid drugs over 5 years with positive TRAb. Extracted RNA from PBMCs served as the source of the TCR library. For TCR beta, libraries came from iRepertoire HTBI primers and Arm-PCR of CDR3 regions. TCRdb fed the multiplex PCR reads into MiXCR, producing one record per CDR3 protein. Among hundreds of thousands of distinct CDR3 sequences listed, 30% were seen once. Sequenced here: peripheral blood mononuclear cells (PBMCs), sampled when the disease was refractory, from a patient treated with antithyroid drugs. Every receptor here comes from a female donor with Graves disease.

This clonotype was detected a few times. The chain carries TRBV12-3 or TRBV12-4 and TRBJ2-1, with D unclear. The CDR3 runs 15 residues. V was clipped by 1 base and J by 1 base, with 8 bases between them. The CDR3 DNA reads TGTGCCAGCAGTTTAGTTGAAGGGTCCTACAATGAGCAGTTCTTC. It translates to CASSLVEGSYNEQFF.

This clonotype was seen only a few times. V gene TRBV20-1 combines with J gene TRBJ1-5; the D gene is possibly TRBD1 (6 bases). Germline assignment: CDR1 DFQATT and CDR2 SNEGSKA (reference sequence). V shed 0 bases and J shed 6 bases, with 12 bases lying between them. The CDR3 is made up of 14 amino acids. The CDR3 spells CSAREVRGGQPQHF. CDR3 bases: TGCAGTGCTAGAGAAGTCAGGGGCGGTCAGCCCCAGCATTTT.

This clonotype has just a few counts. The DNA of the CDR3 is TGTGCCAGCAGCCAGTACAGGGGAGGTTCCGAGACCCAGTACTTC. It yields the protein CASSQYRGGSETQYF. The chain employs TRBV3-1 and TRBJ2-5; D perhaps matches TRBD1 (7 bases). Germline CDR1 reads LGHDT; CDR2 reads YNNKEL (reference sequence). The CDR3 extends over 15 amino acids. V was shortened by 3 bases and J by 5 bases, with 16 bases between the two germline ends.

This sequence joins TRBV6-5 and TRBJ1-2; a weak D match, TRBD1 (5 bases). Trimming cost V 2 bases and J 6 bases, with 10 bases left between them. Germline CDR1 and CDR2: MNHEY and SVGAGI. The CDR3 runs 13 residues. CDR3 sequence reads: CASSYVGTNGYTF. The CDR3 region has the DNA TGTGCCAGCAGTTACGTGGGGACGAATGGCTACACCTTC.

This chain uses TRBV20-1 with TRBJ2-1, with no clear D. From germline, CDR1 is DFQATT and CDR2 SNEGSKA (reference sequence). With 5 bases removed from V and 0 bases from J, the gap between germline ends came to 17 bases. The CDR3 extends over 16 amino acids. The CDR3 DNA sequence: TGCAGTGCTTACGTCCGCGGAGTCAGCTCCTACAATGAGCAGTTCTTC. It yields the protein CSAYVRGVSSYNEQFF.

This clonotype was recorded many times. The genes are TRBV28 and TRBJ1-4, with D possibly being TRBD1 (5 bases). Between the trimmed V and J ends, which lost 1 base and 7 bases, there was a span of 13 bases. The V gene's germline CDR1 is MDHEN and CDR2 SYDVKM. The CDR3 sequence is 15 residues long. CDR3 sequence (DNA): TGTGCCAGCAGTTTATACGGGGGATCGGCTGAAAAACTGTTTTTT. It is translated as CASSLYGGSAEKLFF.

This clonotype was counted a few times. The gene calls are TRBV6-2 or TRBV6-3 and TRBJ2-4; D perhaps matches TRBD1 (6 bases). CDR1 is MNHEY and CDR2 is SVGEGT in the germline V gene. V dropped 7 bases and J dropped 1 base, with 11 bases sitting between them. CDR3 length equals 14 residues. The CDR3 DNA follows: TGTGCCAGCAAACAAGACAGGGCCAAAAACATTCAGTACTTC. It is translated as CASKQDRAKNIQYF.

As concerns this clonotype: It is likely a read error, because the conserved phenylalanine at the end of the CDR3 is missing. The chain has TRBV27 and TRBJ2-6; a weak D match, TRBD2 (5 bases). CDR1 MNHEY and CDR2 SMNVEV come from the germline V gene (reference sequence). V lost 6 bases and J lost 11, with 11 bases in between. The CDR3 runs 12 residues. In DNA form, the CDR3 reads TGTGCCAGCAGCTTAGCGTCTTACGTCCTGACTCTC. This encodes CASSLASYVLTL.

The J gene is TRBJ1-4, the V gene TRBV19, with D perhaps matching TRBD1 (6 bases). Between the trimmed V and J ends, which lost 4 bases and 0 bases, there was a span of 12 bases. CDR1 and CDR2 from the germline V gene are LNHDA and SQIVND (reference sequence). The length of the CDR3 is 16 residues. The CDR3 coding sequence is TGTGCCAGTAGTACCCACGCAGGGGCAACTAATGAAAAACTGTTTTTT. This gives the protein CASSTHAGATNEKLFF. Combining the CDR3 with reference TRBV19 and TRBJ1-4 gives the whole variable domain DGGITQSPKYLFRKEGQNVTLSCEQNLNHDAMYWYRQDPGQGLRLIYYSQIVNDFQKGDIAEGYSVSREKKESFPLTVTSAQKNPTAFYLCASSTHAGATNEKLFFGSGTQLSVL.

This clonotype was observed many times. CDR3 sequence reads: CASVSSGSGQETQYF. Written as DNA, the CDR3 is TGTGCCAGCGTCTCCAGCGGGTCCGGCCAAGAGACCCAGTACTTC. The chain has TRBV6-1 and TRBJ2-5, with D perhaps matching TRBD2 (6 bases). V lost 8 bases, J lost 1 base, and 17 bases lay in between. CDR3 length equals 15 residues. Germline loops: CDR1 MNHNS, CDR2 SASEGT.

The chain employs TRBV6-4 and TRBJ2-6, with D tentatively TRBD2 (7 bases). Germline values: CDR1 MRHNA, CDR2 SNTAGT. The CDR3 totals 16 residues. V was pared by 6 bases and J by 5 bases, with 17 bases between. DNA for the CDR3: TGTGCCAGCAGGTTTTGGGGGGGCACTAGGGCCAACGTCCTGACTTTC. It encodes CASRFWGGTRANVLTF.

This clonotype was counted between two and nine times. This chain connects TRBV20-1 to TRBJ1-5; 9 nucleotides align to TRBD1. The germline V gene has CDR1 DFQATT and CDR2 SNEGSKA (reference sequence). Germline trimming cut 6 bases from V and 7 bases from J; bases unmatched to any gene: 4. The CDR3 has 12 residues. The CDR3 reads CSATTGGQPQHF. The CDR3 nucleotides are TGCAGTGCCACGACAGGGGGGCAGCCCCAGCATTTT.

This clonotype was found a few times. The chain uses TRBV24-1 and TRBJ1-5, with D possibly matching TRBD1 (6 bases). CDR3 length: 13 residues. Per the germline V gene, CDR1 is KGHDR and CDR2 is SFDVKD. V was clipped by 7 bases and J by 5 bases, with 11 bases between them. CDR3 protein: CATSNNRDQPQHF. The DNA of the CDR3 is TGTGCCACCAGCAACAACAGGGATCAGCCCCAGCATTTT.

The gene calls are TRBV28 and TRBJ2-1; TRBD2 matches 7 bases. V shed 5 bases, J shed 6 bases, and the junction held 7 bases outside the gene matches. The CDR3 has 14 amino acids. CDR1 is MDHEN and CDR2 is SYDVKM in the germline V gene. The CDR3 reads CASSPRDYRNEQFF. CDR3 nucleotide sequence: TGTGCCAGCAGTCCACGGGACTACCGCAATGAGCAGTTCTTC.

This clonotype was picked up many times. This chain connects TRBV20-1 to TRBJ2-1, with a tentative D call TRBD2 (6 bases). CDR3 size: 13 residues. V lost 0 bases and J 4 bases, leaving 7 bases between the germline ends. Per germline, CDR1 DFQATT and CDR2 SNEGSKA (reference sequence). CDR3 in amino acids: CSARDAGYNEQFF. In nucleotides, the CDR3 is TGCAGTGCTAGAGATGCGGGGTACAATGAGCAGTTCTTC.

CDR3 amino acids: CASSEKWVNTEAFF. CDR3 nucleotides: TGTGCCAGCAGTGAAAAATGGGTGAACACTGAAGCTTTCTTT. The chain joins TRBV6-2 or TRBV6-3 to TRBJ1-1, with no clear D. Germline lookup yields CDR1 MNHEY and CDR2 SVGEGT. This CDR3 is 14 amino acids long. V shed 5 bases and J shed 0 bases, with 10 bases lying between them.

This clonotype was seen repeatedly, ten times or more. V usage is TRBV20-1 and J usage is TRBJ1-4; D remains ambiguous. The germline V and J ends were trimmed by 4 bases and 0 bases, with 6 bases remaining between them. CDR1 and CDR2 from the germline V gene are DFQATT and SNEGSKA (reference sequence). CDR3 length: 13 residues. Written as DNA, the CDR3 is TGCAGTGCTACGACAACAACTAATGAAAAACTGTTTTTT. Its protein product is CSATTTTNEKLFF.

This clonotype was detected once. This chain uses TRBV28 with TRBJ2-3; D may match TRBD1 or TRBD2 (5 bases each). Trimming left V 5 bases short and J 4 bases short, with 13 bases between. The CDR3 sequence is 14 residues long. Germline V gene lookup returns CDR1 MDHEN and CDR2 SYDVKM. In DNA, the CDR3 is TGTGCCAGCAGTCCCCCGGGACCCTCAGATACGCAGTATTTT. This codes for CASSPPGPSDTQYF. The variable domain in full, completed from reference TRBV28 and TRBJ2-3, reads DVKVTQSSRYLVKRTGEKVFLECVQDMDHENMFWYRQDPGLGLRLIYFSYDVKMKEKGDIPEGYSVSREKKERFSLILESASTNQTSMYLCASSPPGPSDTQYFGPGTRLTVL.